This T cell receptor (beta chain) was obtained from a study of shared clonotypes between healthy human individuals. Study as a whole: Three plates were used per donor for CD4 naive, three for CD4 memory, two for CD8 naive and one for CD8 memory.

Naive CD8 populations comprised CD45RO-negative cells positively selected for CCR7, excluding terminally differentiated effector memory CD45RA+ cells. The CDR3 extends over 13 amino acids. V lost 4 bases to trimming and J lost 2 bases; unmatched junction nucleotides: 2. The germline gives CDR1 SNHLY, CDR2 FYNNEI. It was at deep level that the assay was run. Repertoires were generated with immunoSEQ multiplex PCR, while TCRdb's copy carries only in-frame clones and drops some. The sample includes hundreds of thousands of clones, 90% to 95% seen only once; the top ten take roughly 22%. The chain combines TRBV2 with TRBJ2-7, with 7 positions matching TRBD1. The origin of this receptor is a man younger than 45 in good health. What was sequenced was naive CD8+ T cells sorted from blood. The CDR3 spells CASSGGGPYEQYF. CDR3 DNA sequence: TGTGCCAGCAGTGGAGGGGGCCCCTACGAGCAGTACTTC.